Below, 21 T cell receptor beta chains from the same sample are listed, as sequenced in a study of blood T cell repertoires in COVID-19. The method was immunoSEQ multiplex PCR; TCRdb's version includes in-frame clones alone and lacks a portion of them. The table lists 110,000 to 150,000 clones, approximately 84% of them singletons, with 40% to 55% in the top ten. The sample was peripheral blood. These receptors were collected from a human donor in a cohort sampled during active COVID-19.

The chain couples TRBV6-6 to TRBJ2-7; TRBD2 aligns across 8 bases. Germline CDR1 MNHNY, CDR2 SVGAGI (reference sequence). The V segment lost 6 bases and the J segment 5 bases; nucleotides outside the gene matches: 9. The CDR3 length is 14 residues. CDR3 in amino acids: CASSTSREGNEQYF. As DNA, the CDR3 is TGTGCCAGCAGCACGTCCCGGGAGGGAAACGAGCAGTACTTC.

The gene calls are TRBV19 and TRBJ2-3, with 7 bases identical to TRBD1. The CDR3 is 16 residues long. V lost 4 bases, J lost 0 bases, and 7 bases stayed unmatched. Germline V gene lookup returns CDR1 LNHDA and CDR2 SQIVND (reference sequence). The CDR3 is CASSTWTGVSTDTQYF. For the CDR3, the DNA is TGTGCCAGTAGTACCTGGACAGGAGTAAGCACAGATACGCAGTATTTT.

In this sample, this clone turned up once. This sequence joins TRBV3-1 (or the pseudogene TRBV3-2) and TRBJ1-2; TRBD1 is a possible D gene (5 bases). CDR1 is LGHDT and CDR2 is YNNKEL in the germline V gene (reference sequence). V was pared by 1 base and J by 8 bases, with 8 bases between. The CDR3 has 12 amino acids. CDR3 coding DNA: TGTGCCAGCAGCCAAGGGGGCTTGGGCTACACCTTC. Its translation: CASSQGGLGYTF.

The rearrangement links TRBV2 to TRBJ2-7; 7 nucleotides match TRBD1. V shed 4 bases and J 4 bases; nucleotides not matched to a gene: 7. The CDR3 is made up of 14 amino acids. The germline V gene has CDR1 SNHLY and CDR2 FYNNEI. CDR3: CASSVNRGRYEQYV. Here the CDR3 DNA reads TGTGCCAGCAGTGTAAACAGGGGAAGGTACGAGCAGTACGTC.

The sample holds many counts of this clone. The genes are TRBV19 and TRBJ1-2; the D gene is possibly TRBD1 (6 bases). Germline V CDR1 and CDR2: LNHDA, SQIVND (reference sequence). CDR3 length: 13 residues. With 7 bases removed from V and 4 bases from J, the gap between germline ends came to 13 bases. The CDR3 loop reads CASTPDRIYGYTF. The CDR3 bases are TGTGCCAGTACTCCGGACAGAATCTATGGCTACACCTTC.

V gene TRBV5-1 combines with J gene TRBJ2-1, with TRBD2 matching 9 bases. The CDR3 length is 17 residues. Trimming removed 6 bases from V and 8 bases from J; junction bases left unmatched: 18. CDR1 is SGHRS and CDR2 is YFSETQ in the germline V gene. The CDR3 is CASTNRVIAGGPYEQFF. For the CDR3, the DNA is TGCGCCAGCACAAATAGGGTCATCGCGGGAGGGCCCTATGAGCAGTTCTTC. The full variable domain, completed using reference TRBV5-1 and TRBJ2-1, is KAGVTQTPRYLIKTRGQQVTLSCSPISGHRSVSWYQQTPGQGLQFLFEYFSETQRNKGNFPGRFSGRQFSNSRSEMNVSTLELGDSALYLCASTNRVIAGGPYEQFFGPGTRLTVL.

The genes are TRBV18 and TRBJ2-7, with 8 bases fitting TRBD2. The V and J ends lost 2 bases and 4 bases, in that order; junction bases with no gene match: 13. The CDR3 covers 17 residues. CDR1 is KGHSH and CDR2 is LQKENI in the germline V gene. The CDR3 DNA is TGTGCCAGCTCACCATATCAGCGGGGGCCGGAATGGTACGAGCAGTACTTC. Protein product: CASSPYQRGPEWYEQYF.

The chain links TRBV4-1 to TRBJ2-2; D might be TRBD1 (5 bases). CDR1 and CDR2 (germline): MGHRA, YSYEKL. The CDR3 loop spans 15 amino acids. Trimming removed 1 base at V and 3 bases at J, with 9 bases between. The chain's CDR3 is CASSQGGAHTGELFF. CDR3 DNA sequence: TGCGCCAGCAGCCAAGGGGGCGCGCACACCGGGGAGCTGTTTTTT.

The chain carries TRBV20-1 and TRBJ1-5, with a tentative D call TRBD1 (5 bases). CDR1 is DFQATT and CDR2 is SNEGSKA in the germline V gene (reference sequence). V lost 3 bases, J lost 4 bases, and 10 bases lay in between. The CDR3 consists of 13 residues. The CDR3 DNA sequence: TGCAGTGCTAGTACAGGTGGAAATCAGCCCCAGCATTTT. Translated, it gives CSASTGGNQPQHF.

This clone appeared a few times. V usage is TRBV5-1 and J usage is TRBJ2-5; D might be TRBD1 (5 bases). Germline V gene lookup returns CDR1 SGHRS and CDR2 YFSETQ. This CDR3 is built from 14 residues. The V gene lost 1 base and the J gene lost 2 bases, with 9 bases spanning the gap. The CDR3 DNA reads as TGCGCCAGCAGCTTGTTTGCAGGGCAAGAGACCCAGTACTTC. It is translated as CASSLFAGQETQYF.

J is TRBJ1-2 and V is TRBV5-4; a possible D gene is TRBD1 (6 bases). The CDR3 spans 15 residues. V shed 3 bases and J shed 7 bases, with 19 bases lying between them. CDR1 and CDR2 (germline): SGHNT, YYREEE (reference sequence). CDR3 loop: CASSSGGGPIGGYTF. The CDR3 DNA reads TGTGCCAGCAGCTCTGGCGGGGGCCCGATAGGTGGCTACACCTTC.

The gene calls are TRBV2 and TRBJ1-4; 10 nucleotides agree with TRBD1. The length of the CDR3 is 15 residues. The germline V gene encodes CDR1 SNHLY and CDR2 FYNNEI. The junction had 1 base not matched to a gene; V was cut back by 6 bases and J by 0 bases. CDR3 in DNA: TGTGCCAGCAGGGACAGGGGGTCAACTAATGAAAAACTGTTTTTT. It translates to CASRDRGSTNEKLFF.

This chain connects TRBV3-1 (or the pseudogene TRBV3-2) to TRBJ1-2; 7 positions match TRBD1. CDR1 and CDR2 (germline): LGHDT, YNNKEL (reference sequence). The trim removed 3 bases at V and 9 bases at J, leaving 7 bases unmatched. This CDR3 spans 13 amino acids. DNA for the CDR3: TGTGCCAGCAGCCATACGGACAGGTTTCGCTACACCTTC. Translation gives CASSHTDRFRYTF.

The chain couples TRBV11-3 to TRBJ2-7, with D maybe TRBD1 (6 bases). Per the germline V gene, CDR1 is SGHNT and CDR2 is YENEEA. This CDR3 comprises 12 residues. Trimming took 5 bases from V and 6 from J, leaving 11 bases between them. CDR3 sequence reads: CASSIQGGEQYV. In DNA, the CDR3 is TGTGCCAGCAGCATACAGGGTGGCGAGCAGTACGTC.

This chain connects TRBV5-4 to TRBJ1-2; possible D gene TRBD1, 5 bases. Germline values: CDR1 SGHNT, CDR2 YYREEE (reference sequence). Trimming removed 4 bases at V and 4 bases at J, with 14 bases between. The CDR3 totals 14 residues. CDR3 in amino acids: CASSGRGTPYGYTF. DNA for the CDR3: TGTGCCAGCAGCGGACGGGGGACGCCCTATGGCTACACCTTC.

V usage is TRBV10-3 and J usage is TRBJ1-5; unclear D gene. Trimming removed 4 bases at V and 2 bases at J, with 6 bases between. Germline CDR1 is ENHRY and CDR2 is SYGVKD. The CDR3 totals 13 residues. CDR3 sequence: CAISVEGNQPQHF. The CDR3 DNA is TGTGCCATCAGTGTTGAGGGCAATCAGCCCCAGCATTTT.

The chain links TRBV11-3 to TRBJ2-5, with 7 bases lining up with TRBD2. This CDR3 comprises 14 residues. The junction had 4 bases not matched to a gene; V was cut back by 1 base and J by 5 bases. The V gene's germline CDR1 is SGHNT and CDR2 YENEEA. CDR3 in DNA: TGTGCCAGCAGCTTAGGCGGGAGAGGTGAGACCCAGTACTTC. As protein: CASSLGGRGETQYF.

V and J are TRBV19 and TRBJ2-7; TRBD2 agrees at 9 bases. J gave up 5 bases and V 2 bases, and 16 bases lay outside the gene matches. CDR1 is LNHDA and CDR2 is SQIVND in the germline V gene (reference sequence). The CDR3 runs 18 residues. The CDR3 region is CASSITDPLAGKKNEQYV. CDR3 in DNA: TGTGCCAGTAGTATAACGGATCCGCTAGCGGGAAAAAAAAACGAGCAGTACGTC.

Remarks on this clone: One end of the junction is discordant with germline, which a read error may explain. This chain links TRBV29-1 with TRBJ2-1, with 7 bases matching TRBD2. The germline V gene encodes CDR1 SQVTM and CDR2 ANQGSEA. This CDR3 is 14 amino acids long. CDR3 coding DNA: TGCAGCGTTGAAGATGGTTTCAAAAGAGCGGGGAGGATCTTC. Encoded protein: CSVEDGFKRAGRIF.

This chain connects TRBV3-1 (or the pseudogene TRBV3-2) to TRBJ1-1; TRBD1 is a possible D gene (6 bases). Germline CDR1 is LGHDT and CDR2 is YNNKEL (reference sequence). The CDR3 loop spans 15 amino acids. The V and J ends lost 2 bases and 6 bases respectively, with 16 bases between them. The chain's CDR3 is CASSQFLAGEPEAFF. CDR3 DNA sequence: TGTGCCAGCAGCCAATTTCTGGCAGGGGAGCCTGAAGCTTTCTTT.

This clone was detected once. CDR3 DNA: TGTGCCAGCAGTGAATTGGGACTAGCGGGGCCAGAGCAGTTCTTC. The encoded protein is CASSELGLAGPEQFF. The chain carries TRBV2 and TRBJ2-1; the match to TRBD2 covers 13 bases. The trim removed 2 bases at V and 10 bases at J, leaving 5 bases unmatched. The CDR3 covers 15 residues. Germline V lookup: CDR1 SNHLY, CDR2 FYNNEI.